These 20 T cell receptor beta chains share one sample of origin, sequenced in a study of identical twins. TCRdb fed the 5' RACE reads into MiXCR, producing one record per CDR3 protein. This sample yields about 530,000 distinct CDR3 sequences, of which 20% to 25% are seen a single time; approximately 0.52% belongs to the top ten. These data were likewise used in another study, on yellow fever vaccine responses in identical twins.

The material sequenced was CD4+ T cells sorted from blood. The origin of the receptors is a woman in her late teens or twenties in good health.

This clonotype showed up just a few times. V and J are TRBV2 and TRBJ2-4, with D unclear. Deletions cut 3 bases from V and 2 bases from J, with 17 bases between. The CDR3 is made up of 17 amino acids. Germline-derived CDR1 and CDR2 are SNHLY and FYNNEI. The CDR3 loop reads CASSDYKAQMTKNIQYF. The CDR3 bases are TGTGCCAGCAGTGACTACAAGGCCCAAATGACCAAAAACATTCAGTACTTC.

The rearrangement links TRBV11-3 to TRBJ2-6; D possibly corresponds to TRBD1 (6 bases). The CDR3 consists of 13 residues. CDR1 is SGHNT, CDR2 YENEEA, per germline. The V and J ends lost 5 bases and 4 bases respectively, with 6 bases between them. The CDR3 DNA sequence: TGTGCCAGCAGCAGGGGGGGGGCCAACGTCCTGACTTTC. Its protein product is CASSRGGANVLTF. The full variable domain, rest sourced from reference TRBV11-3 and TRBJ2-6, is EAGVVQSPRYKIIEKKQPVAFWCNPISGHNTLYWYLQNLGQGPELLIRYENEEAVDDSQLPKDRFSAERLKGVDSTLKIQPAELGDSAVYLCASSRGGANVLTFGAGSRLTVL.

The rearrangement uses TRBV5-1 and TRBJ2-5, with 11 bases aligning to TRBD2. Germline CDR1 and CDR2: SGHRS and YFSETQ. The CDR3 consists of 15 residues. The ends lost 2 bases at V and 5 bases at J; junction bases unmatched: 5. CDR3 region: CASSLGLAGPETQYF. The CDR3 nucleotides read TGCGCCAGCAGCTTAGGACTAGCGGGCCCTGAGACCCAGTACTTC.

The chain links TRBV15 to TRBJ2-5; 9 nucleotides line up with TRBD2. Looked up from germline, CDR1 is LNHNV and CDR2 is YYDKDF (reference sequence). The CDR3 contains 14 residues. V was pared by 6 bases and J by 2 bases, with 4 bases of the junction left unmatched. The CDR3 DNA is TGTGCCACCAGGGGAGCGGGGGGACAAGAGACCCAGTACTTC. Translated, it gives CATRGAGGQETQYF.

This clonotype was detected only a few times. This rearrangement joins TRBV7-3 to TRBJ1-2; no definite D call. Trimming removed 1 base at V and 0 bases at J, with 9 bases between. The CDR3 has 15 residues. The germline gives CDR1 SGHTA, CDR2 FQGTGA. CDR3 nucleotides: TGTGCCAGCAGCTTAAGCCCACCTACTAACTATGGCTACACCTTC. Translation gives CASSLSPPTNYGYTF.

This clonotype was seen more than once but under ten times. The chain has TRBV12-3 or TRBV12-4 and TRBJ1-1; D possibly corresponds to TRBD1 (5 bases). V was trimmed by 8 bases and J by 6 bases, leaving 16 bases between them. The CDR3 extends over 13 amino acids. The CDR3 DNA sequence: TGTGCCAGCCTTGCCAACTTAGGGGCTGAAGCTTTCTTT. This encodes CASLANLGAEAFF.

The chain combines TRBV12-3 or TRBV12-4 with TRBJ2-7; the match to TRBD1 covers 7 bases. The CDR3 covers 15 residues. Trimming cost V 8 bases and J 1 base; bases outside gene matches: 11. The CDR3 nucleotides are TGTGCCAGCGCCTCGGTAGGGGGCACTTCCTACGAGCAGTACTTC. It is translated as CASASVGGTSYEQYF.

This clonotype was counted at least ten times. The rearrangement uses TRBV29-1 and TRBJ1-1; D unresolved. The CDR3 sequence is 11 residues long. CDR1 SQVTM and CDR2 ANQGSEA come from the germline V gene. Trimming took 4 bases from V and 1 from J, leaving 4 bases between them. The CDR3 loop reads CSVVQNTEAFF. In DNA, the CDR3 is TGCAGCGTTGTGCAGAACACTGAAGCTTTCTTT.

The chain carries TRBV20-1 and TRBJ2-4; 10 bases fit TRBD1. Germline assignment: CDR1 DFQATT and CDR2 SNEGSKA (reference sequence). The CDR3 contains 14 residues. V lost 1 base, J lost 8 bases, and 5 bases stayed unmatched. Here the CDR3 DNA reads TGCAGTGCTAGAGTTGGACAGGGGGTAGACATTCAGTACTTC. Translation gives CSARVGQGVDIQYF.

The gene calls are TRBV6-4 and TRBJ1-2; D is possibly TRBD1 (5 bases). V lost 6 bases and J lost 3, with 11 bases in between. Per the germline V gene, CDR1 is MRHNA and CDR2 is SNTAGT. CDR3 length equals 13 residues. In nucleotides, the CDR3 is TGTGCCAGCAGGATGTCGGGGGACTATGGCTACACCTTC. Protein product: CASRMSGDYGYTF.

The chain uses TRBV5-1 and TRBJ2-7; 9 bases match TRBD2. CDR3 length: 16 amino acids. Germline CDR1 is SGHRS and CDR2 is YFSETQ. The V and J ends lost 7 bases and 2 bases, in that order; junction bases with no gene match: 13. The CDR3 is CASGTRAGGPTYEQYF. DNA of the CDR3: TGCGCCAGCGGGACTAGAGCGGGAGGTCCGACCTACGAGCAGTACTTC.

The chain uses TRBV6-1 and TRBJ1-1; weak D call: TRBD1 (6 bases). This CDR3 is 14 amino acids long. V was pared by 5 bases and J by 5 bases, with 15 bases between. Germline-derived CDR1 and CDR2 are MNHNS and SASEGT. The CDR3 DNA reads TGTGCCAGCAGTCGGGGGGCCGGAGGGACTGAAGCTTTCTTT. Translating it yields CASSRGAGGTEAFF.

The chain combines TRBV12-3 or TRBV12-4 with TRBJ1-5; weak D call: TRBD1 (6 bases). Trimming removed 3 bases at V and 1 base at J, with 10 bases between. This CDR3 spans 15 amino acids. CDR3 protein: CASSFQGLSNQPQHF. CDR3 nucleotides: TGTGCCAGCAGTTTCCAGGGGCTCAGCAATCAGCCCCAGCATTTT.

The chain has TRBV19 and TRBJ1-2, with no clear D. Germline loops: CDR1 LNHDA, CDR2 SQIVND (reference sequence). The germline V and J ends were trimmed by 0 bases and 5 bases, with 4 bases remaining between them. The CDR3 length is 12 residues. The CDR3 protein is CASSIDPYGYTF. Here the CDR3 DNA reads TGTGCCAGTAGTATAGACCCATATGGCTACACCTTC.

The CDR3 region has the DNA TGTGCCAGCAGCCGGACAGGGATTGGGGTTATTGAAAAACTGTTTTTT. Its protein is CASSRTGIGVIEKLFF. This chain uses TRBV7-9 with TRBJ1-4; the match to TRBD1 covers 8 bases. V was pared by 5 bases and J by 7 bases, with 12 bases of the junction left unmatched. The CDR3 extends over 16 amino acids. Germline loops: CDR1 SEHNR, CDR2 FQNEAQ (reference sequence). Combining the CDR3 with reference TRBV7-9 and TRBJ1-4 gives the whole variable domain DTGVSQNPRHKITKRGQNVTFRCDPISEHNRLYWYRQTLGQGPEFLTYFQNEAQLEKSRLLSDRFSAERPKGSFSTLEIQRTEQGDSAMYLCASSRTGIGVIEKLFFGSGTQLSVL.

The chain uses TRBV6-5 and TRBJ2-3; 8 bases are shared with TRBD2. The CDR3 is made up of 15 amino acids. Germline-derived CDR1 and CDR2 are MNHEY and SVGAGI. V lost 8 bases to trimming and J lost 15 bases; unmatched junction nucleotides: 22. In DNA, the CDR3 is TGTGCCAGCCGCTACGGGGGGGTGGCCACAGATACTCACTATTTT. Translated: CASRYGGVATDTHYF.

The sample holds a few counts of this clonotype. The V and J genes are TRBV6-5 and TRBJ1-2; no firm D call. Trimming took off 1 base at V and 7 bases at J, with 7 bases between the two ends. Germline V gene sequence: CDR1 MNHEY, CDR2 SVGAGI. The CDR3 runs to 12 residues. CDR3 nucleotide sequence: TGTGCCAGCAGTTACTTTGGGTCTGGCTACACCTTC. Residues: CASSYFGSGYTF.

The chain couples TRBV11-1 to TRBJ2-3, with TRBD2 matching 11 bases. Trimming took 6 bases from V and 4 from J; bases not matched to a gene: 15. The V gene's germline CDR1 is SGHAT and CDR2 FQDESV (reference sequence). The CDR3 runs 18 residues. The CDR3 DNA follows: TGTGCCAGCAGTCCTCGACTAGCGGGAACTTCCGGGGCAGATACGCAGTATTTT. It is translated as CASSPRLAGTSGADTQYF.

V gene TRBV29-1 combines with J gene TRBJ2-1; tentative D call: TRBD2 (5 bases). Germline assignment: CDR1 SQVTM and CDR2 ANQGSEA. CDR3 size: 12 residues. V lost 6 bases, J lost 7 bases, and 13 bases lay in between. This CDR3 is CSVEPLGNEQFF. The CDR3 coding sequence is TGCAGCGTCGAACCACTAGGGAATGAGCAGTTCTTC.

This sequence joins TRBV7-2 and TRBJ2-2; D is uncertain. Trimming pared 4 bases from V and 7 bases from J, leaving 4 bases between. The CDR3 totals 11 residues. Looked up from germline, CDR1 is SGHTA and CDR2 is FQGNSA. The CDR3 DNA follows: TGTGCCAGCAGCTCCGTCGGGGAGCTGTTTTTT. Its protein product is CASSSVGELFF.